Sequencing of this TCR beta chain was carried out in a study of vaccination and CD4 T cells after COVID-19. As concerns this clonotype: Its antigen is still unknown.

Cultured CD4+ T cell DNA was sequenced using the Oncomine TCR Beta short-read assay. TCRdb passed the PCR reads through MiXCR, listing each CDR3 protein once. The repertoire has around 15,000 distinct CDR3 sequences, 70% to 75% of them found once; the top ten carry over 15%. CDR1 is SGHDT and CDR2 is YYEEEE in the germline V gene. Trimming took off 4 bases at V and 6 bases at J, with 16 bases between the two ends. The CDR3 sequence is 14 residues long. Treatment in this sample: roughly nine-day PBMC culture with coronavirus spike peptide pools or control peptides (ViraFEST assay). Expanded clonotypes were found by TCR sequencing after peptide-pool stimulation (ViraFEST). Per well, approximately 2 million PBMCs were cultured in the presence of around 11 IU/ml IL-2 and 9 to 10 ug/ml peptide pools.

The sequence derives from a human donor who had recovered from COVID-19. The sample consisted of CD4+ T cells from blood, cultured in vitro. The V gene is TRBV5-6, the J gene TRBJ1-1; no reliable D call. The CDR3: CASSARTSGSEAFF. CDR3 nucleotides: TGTGCCAGCAGCGCGAGGACCTCGGGGTCTGAAGCTTTCTTT.